This paragraph covers one T cell receptor beta chain sequence. The antigen this receptor binds is unknown. The record has no base qualities; no much larger clone is one base away. Libraries were made using 5' RACE. Sequencing instrument: Illumina HiSeq 2500. The second PCR ran for about 7 to 11 cycles and used a J-beta primer mix along with a sample-barcoded 5' primer. Each TCR beta cDNA molecule received a unique molecular identifier from a template-switch 5' adaptor carrying 12 random nucleotides. Each sample yielded at least 3 million CDR3-containing paired-end reads. The Mint cDNA synthesis kit, primed by a TRBC-specific oligonucleotide, was used to synthesize first-strand cDNA from all RNA. After uracil-DNA glycosylase treatment, a first 18-cycle PCR used universal primers M1SS and BC2_uni_R on all cDNA. Per the source publication's procedure: For normalization, 1 million high-quality reads were randomly selected from each sample, with every read carrying a distinct molecular identifier. Reads with shared molecular identifiers were discarded instead of being binned into consensus sequences. CDR3 identification, clonotype clustering and error correction used MiTCR with a Q25 quality threshold and the strictest error-elimination algorithm. Lower-bound total TCR beta diversity was estimated with a nonparametric unseen species model using Euler transformation. Through fastp at Q25 and MiXCR, TCRdb rebuilt clones from the public reads, retaining in-frame beta chains. Entries are consolidated by CDR3 protein sequence, retaining the most common genes and DNA. These V and J calls are TCRdb output, not the study's own analysis. The sample yields about 680,000 distinct CDR3 sequences; around 48% were counted once. Under 35% of the sample lies in the top ten.

The CDR3 numbers 15 residues from cysteine through phenylalanine. Only the CDR3 DNA stays, 45 bases, in frame from base 1. Relative to germline, V is missing 5 bases and J is missing 8 bases, with 9 bases of the junction outside any gene match. CDR1 and CDR2 (DFQATT, SNEGSKA) derive from the germline V gene (reference sequence). The sample is drawn from a study of blood T cells in healthy people across ages (dated by TCRdb to 2014 to 2015). Study-wide context: Template switching captured roughly one uniquely barcoded TCR beta cDNA molecule per two T cells in model experiments. Age-related changes in TCR beta repertoire diversity were measured in the study by deep sequencing normalized with unique cDNA molecular identifiers. The donors were split into four age groups: young (average around 15 years), middle-aged (39), aged (62) and long-lived (roughly 88). To avoid experimental bias, donors of different ages were spread randomly across the sequencing lanes. For two donors (one aged 18 to 29 and one aged 80 or older), the study analyzed two additional independent replicas of 1 million unique cDNA reads from the same blood draw. Paper-wide results and their limitations: Because the CMV infection status of the donors was unknown, age-related changes in expanded clonotypes may potentially have been confounded. Compared with the aged group, the long-lived group had more naive CD4+ T cells, fewer expanded clones and increased TCR diversity, suggesting age selection. As age increased, observed TCR beta diversity per million T cells dropped in a roughly linear way, and a significant reduction was already evident by age 40. Total diversity estimates from one million sequenced T cells were considered lower bounds and underestimates. The percentage of naive T cells measured by flow cytometry correlated strongly with observed TCR beta diversity. Because profiling used bulk unsorted PBMCs, naive and antigen-experienced compartments could not be compared conclusively.

The roughly 37 donors, aged 6 to 90 years, were systemically healthy Caucasian individuals from Russia. Each donor gave around 9.9 milliliters of peripheral blood, collected into EDTA-treated Vacutainer tubes. Ficoll-Paque density-gradient centrifugation was used to isolate PBMCs, with at least 7 million per sample. Trizol reagent was used to extract total RNA from PBMCs, with at least 5 micrograms per sample. Naive CD45RAhigh/CD27high T cell percentages were measured by flow cytometry on a PBMC aliquot from every donor. Material: blood. The clonotype comes from a woman aged 55-69 years in good health. The sequence joins TRBV20-1 to TRBJ2-3, with 14 bases aligning to TRBD2. The CDR3 loop reads CSASGTSGSYGTQYF. The nucleotides read TGCAGTGCTTCCGGGACTAGCGGGAGTTATGGTACGCAGTATTTT.